This T cell receptor beta chain appears in the sequencing data of a study of beta chain features in type 1 diabetes. Across the whole study: All samples yielded over 95,000,000 examined sorted cells. Findings and limits, study-wide: Shortening that was moderate but significant affected the TCRB CDR3s of Type 1 diabetes patients in all four CD4+ subsets. In comparison with healthy donors, patients had naive, central memory and Treg TCRB repertoires that appeared more similar.

Sequenced material consisted of expressed TCRB transcripts (all of the isolated RNA was reverse transcribed). Profiling relied on immunoSEQ multiplex PCR, and the TCRdb table lists in-frame clones only, not all of them. The repertoire includes 640,000 or so clones, around 15% of them detected once, and just under 0.04% sits in the top ten. Germline CDR1 reads MNHEY; CDR2 reads SMNVEV (reference sequence). Trimming removed 6 bases from V and 0 bases from J, with 18 bases in between. The CDR3 has 18 amino acids. CD45RO/CCR7/CD25/CD127/CD95/CD27 separated CD4+ naive, central memory, regulatory and stem cell-like memory cells by sorting. Each sorted population was over 98% pure. In this sample, this clone turned up a few times. Its antigen is not known.

This receptor was obtained from a man aged 18 to 30 with type 1 diabetes. Sequencing was performed on naive CD4+ T cells from blood. The chain carries TRBV27 and TRBJ2-6; a weak D match, TRBD1 (6 bases). The CDR3 nucleotides are TGTGCCAGCAGCCCTCGAGGACAGCTCTACTCTGGGGCCAACGTCCTGACTTTC. Amino acids: CASSPRGQLYSGANVLTF.